The rows below give T cell receptor beta chains drawn from one sample of a study of T cell repertoires in cytomegalovirus infection. No antigen has been identified for these receptors. TCRdb re-called the reads with MiXCR, one entry per CDR3 protein. Of approximately 990,000 distinct CDR3 sequences in the sample, roughly 30% were seen once. Specimen: cultured CD8+ T cells from PBMCs, collected from culture after CMV antigen stimulation. The receptor source for this set is a human donor in good health (CMV status not recorded). Some clones in this sample may be carry-over from other donors' samples. CDR3s include the opening cysteine and the closing phenylalanine or tryptophan. The D gene is left open where the match is weak. Not every row has a clone size; where given, it reads once, few, many or a size class.

>-|TRBJ2-7|-|TRBV6-1
TGTGCCACCCAGCCGGGGGTACCCGACTACGAGCAGTACTTC
CATQPGVPDYEQYF
>TRBD1|TRBJ1-6|many|TRBV7-6
TGTGCCAGCAGCTTAGAACTCGGGACAGGTCCGGTTTCACCCCTCCACTTT
CASSLELGTGPVSPLHF
>-|TRBJ2-1|few|TRBV6-1
TGTGCCAGCAGTCCTTGGGCTAGCGAGGGGGCCTACAATGAGCAGTTCTTC
CASSPWASEGAYNEQFF
>-|TRBJ1-2|few|TRBV7-4
TGTGCCAGCAGCTCACATAGTTTCTATGGCTACACCTTC
CASSSHSFYGYTF
>TRBD2|TRBJ2-1|-|TRBV7-9
TGTGCCAGCAGCTCGGGAGGCGGGCGCGGCAATGAGCAGTTCTTC
CASSSGGGRGNEQFF
>-|TRBJ1-6|many|TRBV7-2
TGTGCCAGCAGCTTGGGCAGGGCAAATTCACCCCTCCACTTT
CASSLGRANSPLHF
>TRBD1|TRBJ2-3|-|TRBV24-1
TGTGCCACCGCTGACAGGGGAGGTCTGGATACGCAGTATTTT
CATADRGGLDTQYF
>-|TRBJ2-7|-|TRBV7-9
TGTACCAGCAGATACGGGCCCTACGAGCAGTACTTC
CTSRYGPYEQYF
>-|TRBJ1-1|-|TRBV28
TGTGCCAGCAGTTTAATGCCCAGGGGGAACACTGAAGCTTTCTTT
CASSLMPRGNTEAFF
>-|TRBJ2-1|few|TRBV6-1
TGTGCCAGCAGTGAACCAGGGACCCCCATATGGTTCTTC
CASSEPGTPIWFF
>-|TRBJ2-1|many|TRBV6-5
TGTGCCAGCAGTTACGGGGGGAGCTCCTACAATGAGCAGTTCTTC
CASSYGGSSYNEQFF
>-|TRBJ2-3|-|TRBV9
TGTGCCAGCAGCGTAGCGGGGTCTTCTAGCACAGATACGCAGTATTTT
CASSVAGSSSTDTQYF